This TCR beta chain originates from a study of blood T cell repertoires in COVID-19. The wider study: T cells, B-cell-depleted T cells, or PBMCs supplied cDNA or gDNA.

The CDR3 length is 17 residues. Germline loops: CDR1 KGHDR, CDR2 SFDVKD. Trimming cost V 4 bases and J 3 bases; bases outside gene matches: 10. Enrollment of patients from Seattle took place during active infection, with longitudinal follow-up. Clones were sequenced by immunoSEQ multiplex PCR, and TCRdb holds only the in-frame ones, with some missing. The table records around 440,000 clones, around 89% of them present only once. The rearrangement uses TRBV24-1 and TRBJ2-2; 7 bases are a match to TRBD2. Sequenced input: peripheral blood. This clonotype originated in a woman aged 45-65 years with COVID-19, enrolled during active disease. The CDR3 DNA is TGTGCCACCAGTGACCGATGGGGGGGATTACACACCGGGGAGCTGTTTTTT. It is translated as CATSDRWGGLHTGELFF.